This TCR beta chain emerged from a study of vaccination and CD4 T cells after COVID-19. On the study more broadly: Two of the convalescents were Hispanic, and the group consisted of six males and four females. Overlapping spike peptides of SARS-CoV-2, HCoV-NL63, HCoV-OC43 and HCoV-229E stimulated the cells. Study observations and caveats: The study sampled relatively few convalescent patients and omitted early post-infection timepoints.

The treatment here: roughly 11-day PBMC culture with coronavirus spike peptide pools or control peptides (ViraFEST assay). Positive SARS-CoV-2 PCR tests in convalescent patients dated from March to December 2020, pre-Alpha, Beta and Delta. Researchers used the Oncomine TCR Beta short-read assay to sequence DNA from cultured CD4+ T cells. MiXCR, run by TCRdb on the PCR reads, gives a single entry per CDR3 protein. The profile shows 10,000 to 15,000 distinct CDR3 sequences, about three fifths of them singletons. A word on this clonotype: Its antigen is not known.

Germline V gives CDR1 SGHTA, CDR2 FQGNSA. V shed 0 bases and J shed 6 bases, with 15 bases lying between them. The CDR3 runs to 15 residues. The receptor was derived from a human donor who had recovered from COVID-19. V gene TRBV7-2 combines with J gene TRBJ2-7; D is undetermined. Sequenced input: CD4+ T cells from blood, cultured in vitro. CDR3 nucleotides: TGTGCCAGCAGCTTAGCCGGCAGTGTGCGGCGCGAGCAGTACTTC. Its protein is CASSLAGSVRREQYF.